A selection of T cell receptor beta chains follows, all from one sample in a study of CD8 T cells in Susac syndrome. Using its own MiXCR run on the immunoSEQ multiplex PCR reads, TCRdb lists one record per CDR3 protein. Of a few hundred thousand distinct CDR3 sequences in the sample, approximately 95% were seen once. Sample: CD4+ T cells from PBMCs. The source of these receptors is a human donor with multiple sclerosis. CDR3s include the opening cysteine and the closing phenylalanine or tryptophan. The D gene is left open where the match is weak. Not all rows give a size; the values are once, few, many and, for expanded clones, a class.

D: -; J: TRBJ2-3; size: -; V: TRBV29-1; DNA: TGCAGCGTTGAAGATCGATTCGACAGCAACACAGATACGCAGTATTTT; CDR3: CSVEDRFDSNTDTQYF
D: -; J: TRBJ2-4; size: -; V: TRBV30; DNA: TGTGCCTGGAGAGGGGGGGTACTAGCCAAAAACATTCAGTACTTC; CDR3: CAWRGGVLAKNIQYF
D: -; J: TRBJ2-1; size: -; V: TRBV12-3/TRBV12-4; DNA: TGTGCCAGCAGTTTTGGTCAAGACAATGAGCAGTTCTTC; CDR3: CASSFGQDNEQFF
D: TRBD2; J: TRBJ2-5; size: -; V: TRBV7-2; DNA: TGTGCCAGCAGCGCGGGACTAGGGGAGACCCAGTACTTC; CDR3: CASSAGLGETQYF
D: -; J: TRBJ2-3; size: -; V: TRBV3-1; DNA: TGTGCCAGCAGCCAATGGGACTCTAGCACAGATACGCAGTATTTT; CDR3: CASSQWDSSTDTQYF
D: -; J: TRBJ1-5; size: -; V: TRBV7-9; DNA: TGTGCCAGCAGCACAAGCGGGGAGCCCCAGCATTTT; CDR3: CASSTSGEPQHF
D: -; J: TRBJ2-7; size: -; V: TRBV20-1; DNA: TGCAGTGCTAGAAGGTCGGCCGGCAGAACCTACGAGCAGTACTTC; CDR3: CSARRSAGRTYEQYF
D: -; J: TRBJ1-1; size: -; V: TRBV25-1; DNA: TGTGCCAGCACCCTGACGGGGTCTGAAGCTTTCTTT; CDR3: CASTLTGSEAFF
D: TRBD1; J: TRBJ1-1; size: once; V: TRBV25-1; DNA: TGTGCCAGCAGTGCTACAGGGGGAAGGACTGAAGCTTTCTTT; CDR3: CASSATGGRTEAFF
D: TRBD1; J: TRBJ2-5; size: -; V: TRBV5-6; DNA: TGTGCCAGCAGCTTAGGACAGGTCGGGACCCAGTACTTC; CDR3: CASSLGQVGTQYF
D: -; J: TRBJ2-2; size: -; V: TRBV10-3; DNA: TGTGCCATCAGTAGCCAGGGGACCGGGGAGCTGTTTTTT; CDR3: CAISSQGTGELFF
D: TRBD2; J: TRBJ2-2; size: once; V: TRBV29-1; DNA: TGCAGCGGGGGACTAGAAGCCGGGGAGCTGTTTTTT; CDR3: CSGGLEAGELFF
D: TRBD2; J: TRBJ2-7; size: -; V: TRBV7-2; DNA: TGTGCCAGCAGCACTAGCGGGGGGACCGCCTACGAGCAGTACTTC; CDR3: CASSTSGGTAYEQYF
D: TRBD1; J: TRBJ1-1; size: -; V: TRBV2; DNA: TGTGCCAGCAGTCCAAGACAGGGCCACACTGAAGCTTTCTTT; CDR3: CASSPRQGHTEAFF
D: TRBD1; J: TRBJ1-1; size: -; V: TRBV20-1; DNA: TGCAGTGCTAGGCCCTCGGACAGGGGCAACACTGAAGCTTTCTTT; CDR3: CSARPSDRGNTEAFF
D: TRBD1; J: TRBJ2-1; size: -; V: TRBV5-1; DNA: TGCGCCAGCAGCTCGGTCTGGGGACAGAGGAACAATGAGCAGTTCTTC; CDR3: CASSSVWGQRNNEQFF
D: -; J: TRBJ2-1; size: -; V: TRBV7-9; DNA: TGTGCCAGCAGCTTAATTAGGGATACCTACAATGAGCAGTTCTTC; CDR3: CASSLIRDTYNEQFF
D: -; J: TRBJ2-1; size: -; V: TRBV14; DNA: TGTGCCAGCAGCCAAATGGGGTTTGAGGGCAATGAGCAGTTCTTC; CDR3: CASSQMGFEGNEQFF
D: -; J: TRBJ2-5; size: -; V: TRBV12-3/TRBV12-4; DNA: TGTGCCAGCAGTTCCGGGACGGCTGAGGGAGAGACCCAGTACTTC; CDR3: CASSSGTAEGETQYF
D: -; J: TRBJ2-3; size: once; V: TRBV29-1; DNA: TGCAGCGACAAGGGACCAACAGATACGCAGTATTTT; CDR3: CSDKGPTDTQYF
D: TRBD2; J: TRBJ2-1; size: -; V: TRBV3-1; DNA: TGTGCCAGCAGCCAGGGGACTAGCGGGGGGTTAAGCTTCTTC; CDR3: CASSQGTSGGLSFF